This is a list of T cell receptor beta chains from one sample in a study of beta chain features in type 1 diabetes. Sequencing used immunoSEQ multiplex PCR; TCRdb keeps in-frame clones, though not all of them. The table lists 200,000 to 300,000 clones, about 20% of them singletons. The sequencing sample was made of naive CD4+ T cells from blood. The receptors originated from a woman aged 40-49 years with type 1 diabetes. Both conserved end residues are part of each CDR3. The order of the fields is J gene, V gene, CDR3 length, D gene, clone size, CDR3 protein, CDR3 DNA. D genes are given only for firm matches. The size of a clone is reported for some rows only, either as once, few or many, or as a class for expanded clones.

J: TRBJ1-2
V: TRBV5-6
length: 13
D: TRBD1
size: few
CDR3: CASSSGRGHGYTF
DNA: TGTGCCAGCAGCTCGGGCAGGGGGCATGGCTACACCTTC

J: TRBJ1-2
V: TRBV6-5
length: 15
D: NA
size: NA
CDR3: CASSYSSGRSYGYTF
DNA: TGTGCCAGCAGTTACTCGTCAGGGCGGAGCTATGGCTACACCTTC

J: TRBJ2-7
V: TRBV29-1
length: 15
D: NA
size: few
CDR3: CSVEDLPNRPHEQYF
DNA: TGCAGCGTTGAAGACCTCCCTAACAGGCCCCACGAGCAGTACTTC

J: TRBJ1-1
V: TRBV2
length: 12
D: NA
size: few
CDR3: CASSLQGTEAFF
DNA: TGTGCCAGCAGTCTACAGGGAACTGAAGCTTTCTTT

J: TRBJ2-7
V: TRBV7-9
length: 14
D: NA
size: few
CDR3: CASLGGRDPHQQYF
DNA: TGTGCCAGCTTGGGGGGTAGGGATCCCCATCAGCAGTACTTC

J: TRBJ2-3
V: TRBV18
length: 14
D: NA
size: few
CDR3: CASSPQPVSDTQYF
DNA: TGTGCCAGCTCACCACAGCCTGTCTCAGATACGCAGTATTTT

J: TRBJ2-1
V: TRBV7-9
length: 14
D: TRBD2
size: NA
CDR3: CASSYSGGAGEQFF
DNA: TGTGCCAGCAGCTATAGCGGGGGGGCCGGAGAGCAGTTCTTC

J: TRBJ2-7
V: TRBV10-3
length: 15
D: TRBD1
size: NA
CDR3: CAISSPGQGRYEQYF
DNA: TGTGCCATCTCAAGCCCGGGACAGGGAAGATACGAGCAGTACTTC

J: TRBJ1-2
V: TRBV28
length: 15
D: TRBD1
size: NA
CDR3: CASSQGTAINYGYTF
DNA: TGTGCCAGCAGTCAAGGGACAGCTATTAACTATGGCTACACCTTC

J: TRBJ1-1
V: TRBV19
length: 13
D: TRBD1
size: few
CDR3: CATSGQLRTEAFF
DNA: TGTGCCACCTCGGGACAGCTAAGGACTGAAGCTTTCTTT

J: TRBJ2-7
V: TRBV6-5
length: 15
D: TRBD2
size: few
CDR3: CASSVTGTSVYEQYF
DNA: TGTGCCAGCAGCGTTACCGGGACTAGCGTCTACGAGCAGTACTTC

J: TRBJ1-2
V: TRBV30
length: 14
D: NA
size: few
CDR3: CAWKVRRNNYGYTF
DNA: TGTGCCTGGAAAGTCAGGCGCAATAACTATGGCTACACCTTC

J: TRBJ1-1
V: TRBV2
length: 16
D: TRBD1
size: once
CDR3: CASRRDRGTMNTEAFF
DNA: TGTGCCAGCAGGCGGGACAGGGGGACCATGAACACTGAAGCTTTCTTT

J: TRBJ1-2
V: TRBV7-3
length: 13
D: TRBD1
size: NA
CDR3: CASSSDRGRGYTF
DNA: TGTGCCAGCAGCTCGGACAGGGGGCGCGGCTACACCTTC

J: TRBJ2-1
V: TRBV5-1
length: 13
D: TRBD1
size: NA
CDR3: CASSLDRGNEQFF
DNA: TGCGCCAGCAGCTTGGACAGGGGAAATGAGCAGTTCTTC

J: TRBJ2-7
V: TRBV5-1
length: 13
D: TRBD1
size: NA
CDR3: CASSARQGNEQYF
DNA: TGCGCCAGCAGCGCACGACAGGGGAACGAGCAGTACTTC

J: TRBJ2-3
V: TRBV4-3
length: 16
D: NA
size: NA
CDR3: CASSQGQGEETDTQYF
DNA: TGCGCCAGCAGCCAAGGTCAAGGGGAGGAAACAGATACGCAGTATTTT

J: TRBJ2-2
V: TRBV5-4
length: 13
D: NA
size: few
CDR3: CASSLVGAGELFF
DNA: TGTGCCAGCAGCTTGGTGGGAGCCGGGGAGCTGTTTTTT

J: TRBJ2-2
V: TRBV29-1
length: 16
D: NA
size: NA
CDR3: CSVGHFTRGSIGELFF
DNA: TGCAGCGTTGGTCACTTCACCCGGGGGTCCATAGGGGAGCTGTTTTTT

J: TRBJ1-5
V: TRBV7-8
length: 17
D: TRBD1
size: NA
CDR3: CASSLARRQGDNQPQHF
DNA: TGTGCCAGCAGCTTAGCGAGGCGGCAGGGGGACAATCAGCCCCAGCATTTT

J: TRBJ2-6
V: TRBV25-1
length: 17
D: TRBD1
size: few
CDR3: CASSESRDSSGANVLTF
DNA: TGTGCCAGCAGTGAATCGAGGGACAGCTCTGGGGCCAACGTCCTGACTTTC

J: TRBJ2-1
V: TRBV7-9
length: 15
D: NA
size: NA
CDR3: CASSLEGGSYNEQFF
DNA: TGTGCCAGCAGCTTAGAAGGAGGTTCCTACAATGAGCAGTTCTTC